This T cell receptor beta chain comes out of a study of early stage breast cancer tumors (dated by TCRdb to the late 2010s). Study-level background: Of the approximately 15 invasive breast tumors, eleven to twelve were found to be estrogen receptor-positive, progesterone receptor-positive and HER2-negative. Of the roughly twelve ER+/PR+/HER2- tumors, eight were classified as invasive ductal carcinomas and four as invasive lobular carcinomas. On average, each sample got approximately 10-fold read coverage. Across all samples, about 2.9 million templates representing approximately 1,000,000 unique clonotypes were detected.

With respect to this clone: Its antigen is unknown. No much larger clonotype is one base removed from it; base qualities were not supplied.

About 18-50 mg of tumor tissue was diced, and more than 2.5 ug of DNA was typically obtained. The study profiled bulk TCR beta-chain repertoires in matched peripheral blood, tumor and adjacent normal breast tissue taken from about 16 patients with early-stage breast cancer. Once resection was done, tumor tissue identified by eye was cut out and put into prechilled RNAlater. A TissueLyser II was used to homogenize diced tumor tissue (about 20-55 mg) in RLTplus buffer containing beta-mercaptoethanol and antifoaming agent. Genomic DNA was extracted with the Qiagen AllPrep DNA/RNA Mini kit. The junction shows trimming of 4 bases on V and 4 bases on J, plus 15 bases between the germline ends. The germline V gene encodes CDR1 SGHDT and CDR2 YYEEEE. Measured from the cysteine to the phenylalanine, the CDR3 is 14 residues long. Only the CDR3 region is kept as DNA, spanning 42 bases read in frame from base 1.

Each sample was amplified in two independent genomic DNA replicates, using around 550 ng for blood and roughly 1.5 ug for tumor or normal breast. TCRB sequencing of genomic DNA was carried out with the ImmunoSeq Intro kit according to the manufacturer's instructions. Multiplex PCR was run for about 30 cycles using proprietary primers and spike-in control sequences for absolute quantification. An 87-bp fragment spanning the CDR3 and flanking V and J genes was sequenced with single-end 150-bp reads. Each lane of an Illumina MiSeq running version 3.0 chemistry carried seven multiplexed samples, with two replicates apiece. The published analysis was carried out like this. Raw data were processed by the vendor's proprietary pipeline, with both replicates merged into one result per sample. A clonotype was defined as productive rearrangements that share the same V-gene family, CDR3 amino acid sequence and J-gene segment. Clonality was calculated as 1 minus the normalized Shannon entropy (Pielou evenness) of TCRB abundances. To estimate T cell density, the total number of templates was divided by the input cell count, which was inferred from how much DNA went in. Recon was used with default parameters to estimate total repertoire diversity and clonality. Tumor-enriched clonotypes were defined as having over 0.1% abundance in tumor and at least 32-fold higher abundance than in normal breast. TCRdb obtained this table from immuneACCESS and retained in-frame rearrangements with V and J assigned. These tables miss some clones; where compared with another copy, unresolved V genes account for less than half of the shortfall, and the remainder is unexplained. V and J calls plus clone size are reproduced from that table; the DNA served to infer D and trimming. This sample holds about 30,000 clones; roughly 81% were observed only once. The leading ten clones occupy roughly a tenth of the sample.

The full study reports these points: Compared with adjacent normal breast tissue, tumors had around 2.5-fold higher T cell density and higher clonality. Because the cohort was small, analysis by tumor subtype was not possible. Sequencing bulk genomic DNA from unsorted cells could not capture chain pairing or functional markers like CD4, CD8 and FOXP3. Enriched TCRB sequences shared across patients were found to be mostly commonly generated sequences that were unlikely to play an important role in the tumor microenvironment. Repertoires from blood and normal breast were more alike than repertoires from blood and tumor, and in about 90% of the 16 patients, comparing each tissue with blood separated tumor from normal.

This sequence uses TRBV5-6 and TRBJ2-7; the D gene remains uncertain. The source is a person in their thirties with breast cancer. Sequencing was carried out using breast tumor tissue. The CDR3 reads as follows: CASSLGGQEYEQYF. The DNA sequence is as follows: TGTGCCAGCAGCCTTGGTGGGCAGGAATACGAGCAGTACTTC.